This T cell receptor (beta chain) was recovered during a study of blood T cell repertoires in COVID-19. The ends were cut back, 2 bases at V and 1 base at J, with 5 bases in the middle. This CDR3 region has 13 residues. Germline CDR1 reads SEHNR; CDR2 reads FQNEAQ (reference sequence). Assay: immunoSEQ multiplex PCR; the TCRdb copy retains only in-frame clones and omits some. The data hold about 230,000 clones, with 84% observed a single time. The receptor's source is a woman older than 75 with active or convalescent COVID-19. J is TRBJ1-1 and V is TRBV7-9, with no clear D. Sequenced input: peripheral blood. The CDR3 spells CASSLSGNTEAFF. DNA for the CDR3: TGTGCCAGCAGCTTATCAGGGAACACTGAAGCTTTCTTT.